Listed below are T cell receptor beta chains from one sample, sequenced in a study of cytomegalovirus exposure and HLA in healthy donors. Clones were sequenced by immunoSEQ multiplex PCR, and TCRdb holds only the in-frame ones, with some missing. The table includes over 100,000 clones, over 60% detected once. The specimen was PBMCs. The source is a man aged 25-40 years in good health and CMV-seropositive. Each CDR3 is given with its conserved first and last residue. The order of the fields is clone size, D gene, V gene, J gene, CDR3 DNA, CDR3 protein. The D gene is left open where the match is weak. Not all rows give a size; the values are once, few, many and, for expanded clones, a class.

>-|-|TRBV6-1|TRBJ2-1
TGTGCCAGCAGGACCGCAGGGGATGAGCAGTTCTTC
CASRTAGDEQFF
>-|TRBD1|TRBV18|TRBJ1-3
TGTGCCAGCTCACCTGACAGGGCTGGAAACACCATATATTTT
CASSPDRAGNTIYF
>-|-|TRBV4-3|TRBJ1-2
TGCGCCAGCAGCCAAGAAGCTTTGGGGGCCCCTAACCATGGCTACACCTTC
CASSQEALGAPNHGYTF
>-|-|TRBV30|TRBJ1-3
TGTGCCTGGAAACTGTCAGGAAACACCATATATTTT
CAWKLSGNTIYF
>-|-|TRBV5-4|TRBJ1-2
TGTGCCAGCAGCTTGAGACGGCAGGTCAACTATGGCTACACCTTC
CASSLRRQVNYGYTF
>-|-|TRBV18|TRBJ2-4
TGTGCCAGCTCATCCAATCCGGGGATTACCAAAAACATTCAGTACTTC
CASSSNPGITKNIQYF
>-|-|TRBV11-2|TRBJ2-1
TGTGCCAGCAGCTTAGATCCGGGTTCGGATGAGCAGTTCTTC
CASSLDPGSDEQFF
>-|-|TRBV6-5|TRBJ1-2
TGTGCCAGCAGTACCGGGGTCCCTGGCTACACCTTC
CASSTGVPGYTF
>-|TRBD1|TRBV25-1|TRBJ1-4
TGTGCCAGCAGTGAAGATCCGGGACAGACTGAAAAACTGTTTTTT
CASSEDPGQTEKLFF
>-|-|TRBV18|TRBJ2-7
TGTGCCAGCTCACAACCAGGGGCCGAGCAGTACTTC
CASSQPGAEQYF
>-|TRBD1|TRBV13|TRBJ2-7
TGTGCCAGCAGTTCCGGGACAGGGGTCCACGAGCAGTACTTC
CASSSGTGVHEQYF
>few|TRBD1|TRBV7-8|TRBJ2-7
TGTGCCAGCAGCTTATACGGGAGAGTGCGGGACAGGGGAACCTACGAGCAGTACTTC
CASSLYGRVRDRGTYEQYF
>once|TRBD1|TRBV30|TRBJ1-2
TGTGCCCTGGAAAAATCCGGGACAGGGGGCGGTGGCTACACCTTC
CALEKSGTGGGGYTF
>-|-|TRBV7-8|TRBJ2-4
TGTGCCAGCATCCCCGAGGAACCAAGGGGAAACAACATTCAGTACTTC
CASIPEEPRGNNIQYF
>-|-|TRBV2|TRBJ1-2
TGTGCCAGCAGGCCCGCGATCACCGAACTACTGGGCTACACCTTC
CASRPAITELLGYTF
>-|TRBD1|TRBV28|TRBJ1-1
TGTGCCAGCAGGGACGGGACAGCGAACACTGAAGCTTTCTTT
CASRDGTANTEAFF
>-|-|TRBV7-9|TRBJ2-3
TGTGCCAGCAGCTTAGATCCTGGCACAGATACGCAGTATTTT
CASSLDPGTDTQYF
>few|TRBD1|TRBV6-1|TRBJ1-3
TGTGCCAGCAGTGAAGCAACAGGGGTTGGAAACACCATATATTTT
CASSEATGVGNTIYF
>-|TRBD1|TRBV9|TRBJ2-1
TGTGCCAGCAGCCACTGGGACAGGGATGAGCAGTTCTTC
CASSHWDRDEQFF
>-|-|TRBV18|TRBJ2-5
TGTGCCAGCTCACCAACCGACAGGAGGACCCAGTACTTC
CASSPTDRRTQYF
>-|-|TRBV7-2|TRBJ1-6
TGTGCCAGCAGCTTAGGGAACAGGGCCTCCTATAATTCACCCCTCCACTTT
CASSLGNRASYNSPLHF
>-|TRBD2|TRBV19|TRBJ2-5
TGTGCCAGTAGTCTAGGGACTAGTGGAGAGACCCAGTACTTC
CASSLGTSGETQYF
>-|-|TRBV7-2|TRBJ2-7
TGTGCCAGCAGCTTTGCCGGGAGTGGGCAGTACTTC
CASSFAGSGQYF
>-|-|TRBV29-1|TRBJ1-1
TGCAGCGTTGGAATTGACCAGGCTTACACTGAAGCTTTCTTT
CSVGIDQAYTEAFF
>-|-|TRBV19|TRBJ2-7
TGTGCCAGTTCCGGGTTCACGGACGAGCAGTACTTC
CASSGFTDEQYF
>-|-|TRBV28|TRBJ2-2
TGTGCCAGCAGATGGGACACAAACACCGGGGAGCTGTTTTTT
CASRWDTNTGELFF
>once|-|TRBV30|TRBJ1-2
TGTGCCTGGAGTGACGGGATGTACTATGGCTACACCTTC
CAWSDGMYYGYTF
>-|-|TRBV4-1|TRBJ1-1
TGCGCCAGCAGCCACCACTCGGGGGGGCGGACTGAAGCTTTCTTT
CASSHHSGGRTEAFF
>-|TRBD2|TRBV7-2|TRBJ2-1
TGTGCCAGCAGCCAAATAGCGGGGGGGCCGAATGAGCAGTTCTTC
CASSQIAGGPNEQFF
>few|TRBD2|TRBV19|TRBJ2-5
TGTGCCAGCGCCCGGGGGGCGGGGGGAGAAGAGACCCAGTACTTC
CASARGAGGEETQYF
>once|-|TRBV7-9|TRBJ2-7
TGTTCCAGCAGCTCCGCGGGTCCACGTCAATACTTC
CSSSSAGPRQYF
>-|-|TRBV19|TRBJ2-7
TGTGCCAGTAGTATATTTGGACAAACCTACGAGCAGTACTTC
CASSIFGQTYEQYF
>-|-|TRBV7-2|TRBJ2-3
TGTGCCAGCAGCGAGTCGCATTCCACAGATACGCAGTATTTT
CASSESHSTDTQYF
>few|-|TRBV12-5|TRBJ2-3
TGTGCTAGTGCCCTTGGGCTTGCCACAGATACGCAGTATTTT
CASALGLATDTQYF
>-|TRBD1|TRBV19|TRBJ1-1
TGTGCCAGTAGTACGGGACAGGGGAACACTGAAGCTTTCTTT
CASSTGQGNTEAFF
>-|-|TRBV28|TRBJ1-4
TGTGCCAGCGGGGTAGGGGCCAGTCTCGTGGAACTGTTTTTT
CASGVGASLVELFF
>-|TRBD1|TRBV11-3|TRBJ2-2
TGTGCCAGCAGCTTAGTTTTTCCGGGACAGTCAAACACCGGGGAGCTGTTTTTT
CASSLVFPGQSNTGELFF
>few|-|TRBV2|TRBJ1-1
TGTGCCAGCAGTTCAGGATGGGACACTGAAGCTTTCTTT
CASSSGWDTEAFF
>-|-|TRBV7-9|TRBJ2-3
TGTGCCAGCACCCCCGGTACTAGCACAGATACGCAGTATTTT
CASTPGTSTDTQYF
>-|-|TRBV18|TRBJ1-5
TGTGCCAGCTCCCCGACAGATAGCAATCAGCCCCAGCATTTT
CASSPTDSNQPQHF
>few|-|TRBV19|TRBJ1-4
TGTGCCAGTAGTATACAGGGGAGGGGGAATGAAAAACTGTTTTTT
CASSIQGRGNEKLFF
>-|-|TRBV6-6|TRBJ2-6
TGTGCCAGCAGTTACGCGGTTTCTGGGGCCAACGTCCTGACTTTC
CASSYAVSGANVLTF
>-|-|TRBV27|TRBJ1-2
TGTGCCAGCAGTAAGACAGTTAACTATGGCTACACCTTC
CASSKTVNYGYTF
>-|TRBD1|TRBV13|TRBJ2-7
TGTGCCAGCAGCGACAGGGGGGGATACACCTACGAGCAGTACTTC
CASSDRGGYTYEQYF
>-|-|TRBV30|TRBJ1-2
TGTGCCCGCCAACTAGACGGGGGAACTGGCTACACCTTC
CARQLDGGTGYTF
>-|-|TRBV6-1|TRBJ1-1
TGTGCCAGCAGTGGGACGGGGGACACTGAAGCTTTCTTT
CASSGTGDTEAFF
>once|-|TRBV27|TRBJ1-6
TGTGCCAGCAGTCGACGCCCGGGAGGCCCTAACGTCCCTATCTCCTATAATTCACCCCTCCACTTT
CASSRRPGGPNVPISYNSPLHF
>-|-|TRBV6-1|TRBJ2-7
TGTGCCAGCAGTTTAAACAGGGACTCCTACGAGCAGTACTTC
CASSLNRDSYEQYF
>-|-|TRBV28|TRBJ2-2
TGTGCCACCAAGACAGGGAGGTTAATCACCGGGGAGCTGTTTTTT
CATKTGRLITGELFF
>-|TRBD2|TRBV19|TRBJ2-1
TGTGCCAGTAGTATATTCGGGAGGAATGAGCAGTTCTTC
CASSIFGRNEQFF
>few|TRBD2|TRBV5-1|TRBJ2-3
TGCGCCAGCAGGACTAGCGGGGGGTTCACAGATACGCAGTATTTT
CASRTSGGFTDTQYF
>-|-|TRBV11-2|TRBJ2-5
TGTGCCAGCAGCTTAGTGGGGTCAGGGGCCCAGTACTTC
CASSLVGSGAQYF
>once|-|TRBV7-8|TRBJ1-5
TGTGCCAGCAGCCGGCGGGGGCGGGGCAGCAATCAGCCCCAGCATTTT
CASSRRGRGSNQPQHF
>-|-|TRBV18|TRBJ2-6
TGTGCCAGCTCACAGGAGGGGTCCCACTCTGGGGCCAACGTCCTGACTTTC
CASSQEGSHSGANVLTF
>few|-|TRBV4-3|TRBJ2-7
TGCGCCAGCAGCCAAGATATAGACTACGAGCAGTACTTC
CASSQDIDYEQYF
>-|-|TRBV4-2|TRBJ1-5
TGTGCCAGCAGCCAAGAGGCCACAGAGTATAATCAGCCCCAGCATTTT
CASSQEATEYNQPQHF
>-|TRBD2|TRBV5-1|TRBJ2-1
TGCGCCAGCAGCTTTCGGACTAGCGGGGCCCACAATGAGCAGTTCTTC
CASSFRTSGAHNEQFF
>-|-|TRBV7-9|TRBJ1-1
TGTGCCAGCAGATCTATCCCAGGGACTGAAGCTTTCTTT
CASRSIPGTEAFF
>-|TRBD2|TRBV7-2|TRBJ2-5
TGTGCCAGCAGCTTGGGACTAGTCGAGACCCAGTACTTC
CASSLGLVETQYF
>once|-|TRBV11-3|TRBJ1-1
TGTGCCAGCAGCTTAGGCCAGTCCGCACAGGGTATGAACACTGAAGCTTTCTTT
CASSLGQSAQGMNTEAFF